This section outlines one T cell receptor (beta chain) sequence together with its context. Its antigen is unknown. Although they were nominally healthy when sampled, donors likely had unrecorded immune exposures. It was with 60 Vbeta and 13 Jbeta primers that the PCR ran. This table comes from immunoSEQ multiplex PCR, and its TCRdb copy is limited to in-frame clones, with some not included. The table includes around 180,000 clones, about 85% detected once. The V end lost 10 bases, the J end lost 0 bases, and 10 bases lay between the germline ends. Germline assignment: CDR1 MNHEY and CDR2 SVGAGI. The CDR3 runs 13 residues. The sample is drawn from a study of cytomegalovirus exposure and HLA in healthy donors. Overall study findings and caveats: Some V segments, TRBV6-2 and TRBV6-3 among them, were indistinguishable and were therefore excluded. The study listed some 160 cytomegalovirus-associated TCR beta chains. Analyses of presence and absence presupposed an approximately uniform sequencing depth across donors.

Sequenced material: PBMCs. This receptor was identified in a woman in her 50s in good health and CMV-seronegative. The chain has TRBV6-5 and TRBJ1-5, with D unclear. The CDR3 region is CAIQTSSNQPQHF. DNA of the CDR3: TGTGCCATTCAGACTTCTAGCAATCAGCCCCAGCATTTT.